This T cell receptor beta chain is from a study of PD-L1 blockade in urothelial cancer. Libraries were prepared by immunoSEQ multiplex PCR; TCRdb keeps only in-frame clonotypes and omits some of them. The top ten hold approximately 3.5% of the sample, which has around 33,000 clones, approximately 80% seen once. The V gene's germline CDR1 is LGHNA and CDR2 YSLEER. This CDR3 spans 17 amino acids. V dropped 1 base and J dropped 1 base, with 14 bases sitting between them. The TCR sequence derives from a man aged 65-85 years with urothelial cancer. V and J are TRBV4-3 and TRBJ1-5; tentatively, D is TRBD1 (5 bases). Sequencing used PBMCs, obtained around atezolizumab (anti-PD-L1) treatment. The DNA of the CDR3 is TGCGCCAGCAGCCAAGGTTTCGGGGGTAGGAGCAATCAGCCCCAGCATTTT. This codes for CASSQGFGGRSNQPQHF.